The 23 T cell receptor beta chains in this list originate from one sample, sequenced in a study of CD8+CD57+ T cells in acquired aplastic anemia. TCR beta VDJ and CDR3 profiling used genomic DNA as template. TCRdb used MiXCR to reprocess the reads, holding one entry per CDR3 protein. The profile shows around 150,000 distinct CDR3 sequences, 35% to 50% of them singletons. Sequencing input: sorted CD4+, CD8+, or CD8+CD57+ T cells (not recorded which) from PBMCs. The source is a human donor in good health, serving as a control.

V usage is TRBV29-1 and J usage is TRBJ1-1, with D possibly being TRBD1 (6 bases). Germline loops: CDR1 SQVTM, CDR2 ANQGSEA. The CDR3 covers 13 residues. The V end lost 6 bases, the J end lost 5 bases, and 16 bases lay between the germline ends. DNA for the CDR3: TGCAGCGTCGATAGGGGGGGGGGTACTGAAGCTTTCTTT. This sequence encodes CSVDRGGGTEAFF.

The chain has TRBV25-1 and TRBJ2-1; the D gene is possibly TRBD2 (6 bases). CDR1 is MGHDK, CDR2 SYGVNS, per germline. The CDR3 sequence is 13 residues long. Trimming pared 6 bases from V and 6 bases from J, leaving 12 bases between. CDR3 bases: TGTGCCAGCAGAAGGGACTTGTCCAATGAGCAGTTCTTC. Its protein product is CASRRDLSNEQFF.

DNA for the CDR3: TGTGCCGAAGGGACAGGGAACACTGAAGCTTTCTTT. Its translation is CAEGTGNTEAFF. This chain joins TRBV30 and TRBJ1-1; 8 bases fit TRBD1. The CDR3 has 12 amino acids. Per the germline V gene, CDR1 is GTSNPN and CDR2 is SVGIG (reference sequence). With V trimmed by 8 bases and J by 1 base, 3 bases remained unmatched.

The table lists this clonotype with many counts. This rearrangement joins TRBV5-4 to TRBJ1-2; 8 bases align to TRBD1. There are 15 residues in the CDR3. CDR1 and CDR2 (germline): SGHNT, YYREEE (reference sequence). Germline trimming cut 0 bases from V and 1 base from J; bases unmatched to any gene: 2. CDR3 sequence (DNA): TGTGCCAGCAGCTTGGCAGGGGGCTATAACTATGGCTACACCTTC. This encodes CASSLAGGYNYGYTF.

The V call is TRBV24-1, the J call TRBJ2-5; perhaps TRBD2 as D (5 bases). The DNA end is more similar to TRBJ2-7, so the J call may be wrong. The CDR3 has 12 amino acids. Looked up from germline, CDR1 is KGHDR and CDR2 is SFDVKD. The CDR3: CATAGTAYEQYF. CDR3 nucleotide sequence: TGTGCCACGGCGGGTACGGCCTACGAGCAGTACTTC.

In its sample, this clonotype was seen many times. The J gene is TRBJ2-2, the V gene TRBV7-9; a possible D gene is TRBD1 (6 bases). V lost 0 bases to trimming and J lost 1 base, with 9 bases between them. The CDR3 sequence is 16 residues long. Germline CDR1 is SEHNR and CDR2 is FQNEAQ (reference sequence). CDR3 in DNA: TGTGCCAGCAGCTTAGCCGGGACATTGAACACCGGGGAGCTGTTTTTT. Amino acids: CASSLAGTLNTGELFF.

This clonotype was seen a handful of times. One end of the junction varies from germline; a read error may be responsible. The V gene is TRBV15, the J gene TRBJ2-1; 10 nucleotides align to TRBD2. Looked up from germline, CDR1 is LNHNV and CDR2 is YYDKDF (reference sequence). The CDR3 sequence is 17 residues long. Here the CDR3 DNA reads TGTGCCACCTGCAGAGATACCGGACTAGCGGTCTACAATGAGCAGTCCTTC. This translates into CATCRDTGLAVYNEQSF.

This clonotype was picked up many times. The gene calls are TRBV5-4 and TRBJ2-7; D is unclear. The V gene lost 0 bases and the J gene lost 5 bases, with 12 bases spanning the gap. The CDR3 is 14 residues long. The germline V gene encodes CDR1 SGHNT and CDR2 YYREEE (reference sequence). In DNA, the CDR3 is TGTGCCAGCAGCTTGGGGCAGCCCCGAGACGAGCAGTACTTC. It encodes CASSLGQPRDEQYF.

This clonotype was counted at least ten times. The chain uses TRBV5-1 and TRBJ2-7; D might be TRBD1 (6 bases). The CDR3 runs 15 residues. Per germline, CDR1 SGHRS and CDR2 YFSETQ. V was shortened by 5 bases and J by 3 bases, with 18 bases between the two germline ends. The DNA of the CDR3 is TGCGCCAGCAGTTCCGAGGGACAAAGAAGCTACGAGCAGTACTTC. Protein sequence: CASSSEGQRSYEQYF.

Note on this clonotype: This may be a read error: a much more frequent sequence differs by one nucleotide. The chain uses TRBV12-3 or TRBV12-4 and TRBJ2-7, with TRBD2 matching 7 bases. The J call may be incorrect, as the DNA end agrees better with TRBJ2-1. The CDR3 sequence is 14 residues long. DNA of the CDR3: TGTGCCAGCAGTTTCACGGGGGGAAACAATAAGCAGTTCTTC. This codes for CASSFTGGNNKQFF.

This clonotype was observed many times. The chain is built from TRBV11-2 and TRBJ1-2; 8 nucleotides line up with TRBD1. Trimming at V came to 1 base and at J to 2 bases, leaving 9 bases not matched to a gene. Per germline, CDR1 SGHAT and CDR2 FQNNGV. This CDR3 is built from 17 residues. In DNA form, the CDR3 reads TGTGCCAGCAGCTTAGTTGGGCCGACAGGGGCCAACTATGGCTACACCTTC. Translation: CASSLVGPTGANYGYTF. The whole variable domain, remainder taken from reference TRBV11-2 and TRBJ1-2, is EAGVAQSPRYKIIEKRQSVAFWCNPISGHATLYWYQQILGQGPKLLIQFQNNGVVDDSQLPKDRFSAERLKGVDSTLKIQPAKLEDSAVYLCASSLVGPTGANYGYTFGSGTRLTVV.

The chain employs TRBV29-1 and TRBJ1-4, with D tentatively TRBD1 (6 bases). The CDR3 loop spans 11 amino acids. Germline V lookup: CDR1 SQVTM, CDR2 ANQGSEA. Trimming stripped 7 bases from V and 9 bases from J, with 12 bases between. CDR3 sequence reads: CSGRDTQKLFF. Here the CDR3 DNA reads TGCAGCGGCCGGGACACCCAAAAACTGTTTTTT.

Details on this clonotype: It may be a read error: a sequence one base away is much more abundant. The chain links TRBV11-2 to TRBJ2-5; D is undetermined. The CDR3 covers 15 residues. Looked up from germline, CDR1 is SGHAT and CDR2 is FQNNGV. The V end lost 0 bases, the J end lost 9 bases, and 17 bases lay between the germline ends. The CDR3 is CASSLDRRVKGSQYF. The CDR3 region has the DNA TGTGCCAGCAGCTTAGATCGCCGGGTTAAAGGGTCCCAGTACTTC. The full variable domain, completed using reference TRBV11-2 and TRBJ2-5, is EAGVAQSPRYKIIEKRQSVAFWCNPISGHATLYWYQQILGQGPKLLIQFQNNGVVDDSQLPKDRFSAERLKGVDSTLKIQPAKLEDSAVYLCASSLDRRVKGSQYFGPGTRLLVL.

This clonotype was counted at least ten times. This sequence joins TRBV14 and TRBJ2-3; 11 positions match TRBD2. The CDR3 is 16 amino acids. Germline loops: CDR1 SGHDN, CDR2 FVKESK. The V gene end was trimmed by 4 bases and the J gene end by 6 bases; junction bases not matched to a gene: 9. The CDR3 loop reads CASSPGTSGPRDTQYF. DNA for the CDR3: TGTGCCAGCAGCCCCGGGACTAGCGGACCCAGGGATACGCAGTATTTT.

This clonotype was detected a few times. The chain links TRBV19 to TRBJ1-2, with 7 positions matching TRBD1. Germline-derived CDR1 and CDR2 are LNHDA and SQIVND (reference sequence). The CDR3 covers 14 residues. The V segment lost 5 bases and the J segment 4 bases; nucleotides outside the gene matches: 7. The CDR3 nucleotides are TGTGCCAGTAGTGGGGGACAGACTCTCTATGGCTACACCTTC. Translating gives CASSGGQTLYGYTF.

V is TRBV24-1 and J is TRBJ2-5; TRBD2 is a possible D gene (6 bases). The CDR3 spans 14 residues. CDR1 is KGHDR and CDR2 is SFDVKD in the germline V gene. Between the trimmed V and J ends, which lost 5 bases and 2 bases, there was a span of 11 bases. Here the CDR3 reads CATSAGGRQETQYF. DNA of the CDR3: TGTGCCACCAGTGCCGGGGGTAGGCAAGAGACCCAGTACTTC.

In regard to this clonotype: Since a much larger clone is just one base distant, this may be a read error. The chain is built from TRBV20-1 and TRBJ2-1; 10 bases map to TRBD2. This CDR3 has 18 amino acids. Germline values: CDR1 DFQATT, CDR2 SNEGSKA (reference sequence). V trimming: 0 bases; J trimming: 3 bases; junction bases outside the gene matches: 11. The CDR3 coding sequence is TGCAGTGCTAGAGATAGCCCTCTTTCTAGCGGGGGCTACAATGAGCAGTTCTTC. It is translated as CSARDSPLSSGGYNEQFF.

This clonotype showed up many times. The chain uses TRBV5-1 and TRBJ1-1; D not certain. Germline V CDR1 and CDR2: SGHRS, YFSETQ. This CDR3 is 13 amino acids long. The V and J ends lost 0 bases and 0 bases respectively, with 3 bases between them. The CDR3 nucleotides read TGCGCCAGCAGCTTGGCGGTGAACACTGAAGCTTTCTTT. Protein sequence: CASSLAVNTEAFF.

The chain employs TRBV24-1 and TRBJ1-5; D is possibly TRBD1 (5 bases). CDR3 length: 16 amino acids. Per the germline V gene, CDR1 is KGHDR and CDR2 is SFDVKD. Trimming left V 5 bases short and J 1 base short, with 14 bases between. The CDR3 protein is CATSAGGRRSNQPQHF. Here the CDR3 DNA reads TGTGCCACCAGTGCGGGGGGACGGAGAAGCAATCAGCCCCAGCATTTT.

The rearrangement joins TRBV10-3 to TRBJ2-1, with D perhaps matching TRBD2 (5 bases). CDR3 size: 14 residues. The germline V gene has CDR1 ENHRY and CDR2 SYGVKD. Between the trimmed V and J ends, which lost 2 bases and 10 bases, there was a span of 15 bases. The chain's CDR3 is CAISEELGIGEQFF. The CDR3 nucleotides read TGTGCCATCAGTGAGGAACTAGGAATAGGGGAGCAGTTCTTC.

V usage is TRBV19 and J usage is TRBJ1-5, with D perhaps TRBD1 (6 bases). Trimming left V 9 bases short and J 2 bases short, with 11 bases between. The CDR3 sequence is 13 residues long. Per germline, CDR1 LNHDA and CDR2 SQIVND (reference sequence). The CDR3 DNA is TGTGCCAGCGAAACAGGGCGCAATCAGCCCCAGCATTTT. Its protein product is CASETGRNQPQHF.

This clonotype was recorded at least ten times. V is TRBV12-3 or TRBV12-4 and J is TRBJ2-7, with 7 nucleotides matching TRBD2. With 6 bases clipped from V and 7 bases from J, the junction kept 27 bases outside the gene matches. The CDR3 loop spans 19 amino acids. CDR3 coding DNA: TGTGCCAGCAGACCCCTGGGAGGAAGCGGGGTAACCTCGATAGAGGAGCAGTACTTC. This translates into CASRPLGGSGVTSIEEQYF.

The V gene is TRBV24-1, the J gene TRBJ2-7; the D is unclear. The CDR3 consists of 9 residues. Trimming took 9 bases from V and 6 from J, leaving 5 bases between them. Germline CDR1 KGHDR, CDR2 SFDVKD. The CDR3 region has the DNA TGTGCCACCCTTGGCGAGCAGTACTTC. It translates to CATLGEQYF.